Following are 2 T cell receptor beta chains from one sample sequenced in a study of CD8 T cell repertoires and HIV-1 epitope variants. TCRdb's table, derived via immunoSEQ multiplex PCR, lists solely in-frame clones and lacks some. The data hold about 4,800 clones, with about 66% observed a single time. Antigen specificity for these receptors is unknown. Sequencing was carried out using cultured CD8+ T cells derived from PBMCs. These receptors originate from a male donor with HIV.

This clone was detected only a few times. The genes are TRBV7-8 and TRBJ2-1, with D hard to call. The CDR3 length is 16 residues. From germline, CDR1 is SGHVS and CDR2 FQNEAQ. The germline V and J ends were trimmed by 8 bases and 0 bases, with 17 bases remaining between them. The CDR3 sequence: CASQSSPGSSYNEQFF. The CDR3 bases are TGTGCCAGCCAGTCCTCCCCCGGCAGCTCCTACAATGAGCAGTTCTTC. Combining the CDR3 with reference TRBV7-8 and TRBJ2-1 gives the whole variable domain GAGVSQSPRYKVAKRGQDVALRCDPISGHVSLFWYQQALGQGPEFLTYFQNEAQLDKSGLPSDRFFAERPEGSVSTLKIQRTQQEDSAVYLCASQSSPGSSYNEQFFGPGTRLTVL.

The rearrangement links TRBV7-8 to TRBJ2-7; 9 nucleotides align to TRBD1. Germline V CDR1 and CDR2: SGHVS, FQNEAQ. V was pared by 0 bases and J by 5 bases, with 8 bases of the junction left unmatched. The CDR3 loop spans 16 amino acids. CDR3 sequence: CASSLAGTGGSDEQYF. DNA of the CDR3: TGTGCCAGCAGCTTAGCCGGCACAGGGGGCAGCGACGAGCAGTACTTC.